The source of this T cell receptor (beta chain) is a study of blood T cell repertoires in COVID-19. CDR1 is KGHSH and CDR2 is LQKENI in the germline V gene. CDR3 size: 17 residues. V trimming: 3 bases; J trimming: 3 bases; junction bases outside the gene matches: 11. Generated by immunoSEQ multiplex PCR, the TCRdb table keeps only in-frame clones and is missing some. The table lists 160,000 or so clones, 80% of them singletons. The receptor was derived from a man aged 65 to 85 with active or convalescent COVID-19. The sample consisted of peripheral blood. This chain connects TRBV18 to TRBJ1-1; 9 bases fit TRBD1. The CDR3 DNA sequence: TGTGCCAGCTCACCTTGGACAGGGGCGAATGGGTACACTGAAGCTTTCTTT. Protein product: CASSPWTGANGYTEAFF.